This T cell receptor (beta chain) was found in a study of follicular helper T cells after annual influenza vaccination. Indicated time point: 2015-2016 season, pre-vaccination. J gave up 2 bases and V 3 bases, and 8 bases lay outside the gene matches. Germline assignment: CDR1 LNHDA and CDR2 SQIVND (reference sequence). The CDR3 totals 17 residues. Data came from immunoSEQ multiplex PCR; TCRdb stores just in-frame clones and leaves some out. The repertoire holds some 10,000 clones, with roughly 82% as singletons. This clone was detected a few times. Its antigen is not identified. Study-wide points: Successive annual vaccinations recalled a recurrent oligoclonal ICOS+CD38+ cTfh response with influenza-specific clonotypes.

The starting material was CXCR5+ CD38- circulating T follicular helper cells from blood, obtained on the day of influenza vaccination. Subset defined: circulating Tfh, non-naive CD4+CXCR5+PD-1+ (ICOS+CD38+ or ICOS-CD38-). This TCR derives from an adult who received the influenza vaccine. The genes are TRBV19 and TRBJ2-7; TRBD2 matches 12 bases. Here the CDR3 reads CASSITGTSGSAYEQYF. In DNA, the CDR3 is TGTGCCAGTAGTATCACCGGGACTAGCGGGTCCGCCTACGAGCAGTACTTC.